The subject of this entry is one T cell receptor beta chain. The antigen is unknown. This record comes from a study of blood T cells in healthy people across ages. Study at large: Per every two T cells, about one barcoded beta molecule was captured by template switching. The study's findings and limits: Versus aged donors, long-lived donors had higher diversity and more naive CD4+ cells.

Trimming cost V 4 bases and J 2 bases, with 12 bases left between them. The CDR3 spans 14 residues. Germline CDR1 reads LGHDT; CDR2 reads YNNKEL (reference sequence). Through a sample-barcoded 5' primer and a J-beta primer mix, a second PCR was run for 7 to 11 cycles. TCRdb re-derived calls from the 5' RACE reads in MiXCR, one entry per CDR3 protein. The table has about 940,000 distinct CDR3 sequences, approximately 49% seen once. Ranging in age from roughly 6 to 100, the donors were healthy Caucasian individuals from Russia. Collection of roughly 9.8 milliliters of peripheral blood was performed for each donor.

The source material was blood. This sequence was found in a man in his thirties or forties in good health. This rearrangement joins TRBV3-1 to TRBJ2-7; D is perhaps TRBD1 (6 bases). The CDR3 loop reads CASSRDEGAYEQYF. The CDR3 bases are TGTGCCAGCAGCCGCGACGAGGGGGCCTACGAGCAGTACTTC.